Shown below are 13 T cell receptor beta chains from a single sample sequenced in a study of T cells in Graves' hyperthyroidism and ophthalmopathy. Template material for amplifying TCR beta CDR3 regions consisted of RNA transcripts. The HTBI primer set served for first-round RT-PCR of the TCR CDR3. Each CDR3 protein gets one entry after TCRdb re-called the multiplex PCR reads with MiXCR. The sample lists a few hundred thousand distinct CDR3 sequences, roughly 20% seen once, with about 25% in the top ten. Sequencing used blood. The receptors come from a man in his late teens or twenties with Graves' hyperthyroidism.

The CDR3 DNA reads as TGCGCCAGCAGCTACAAGACAGGGGATTATGGCTACACCTTC. Its protein product is CASSYKTGDYGYTF. The chain employs TRBV5-1 and TRBJ1-2; 8 bases map to TRBD1. The CDR3 extends over 14 amino acids. Germline V gene lookup returns CDR1 SGHRS and CDR2 YFSETQ. V lost 3 bases and J lost 5; bases outside the gene matches: 6.

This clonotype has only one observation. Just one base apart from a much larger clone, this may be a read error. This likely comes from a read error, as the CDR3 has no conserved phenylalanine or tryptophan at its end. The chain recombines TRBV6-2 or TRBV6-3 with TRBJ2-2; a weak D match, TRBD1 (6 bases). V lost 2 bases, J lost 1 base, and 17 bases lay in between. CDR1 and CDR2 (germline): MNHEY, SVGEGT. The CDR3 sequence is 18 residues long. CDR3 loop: CASSYAYRVQGNTGELFV. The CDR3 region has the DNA TGTGCCAGCAGTTACGCGTATCGGGTACAGGGGAACACCGGGGAGCTGTTTGTT.

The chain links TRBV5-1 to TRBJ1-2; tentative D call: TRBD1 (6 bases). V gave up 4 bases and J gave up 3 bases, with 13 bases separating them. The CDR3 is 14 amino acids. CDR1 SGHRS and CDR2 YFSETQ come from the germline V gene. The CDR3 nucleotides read TGCGCCAGCAGCCAGACAGGATCTCACTATGGCTACACCTTC. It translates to CASSQTGSHYGYTF.

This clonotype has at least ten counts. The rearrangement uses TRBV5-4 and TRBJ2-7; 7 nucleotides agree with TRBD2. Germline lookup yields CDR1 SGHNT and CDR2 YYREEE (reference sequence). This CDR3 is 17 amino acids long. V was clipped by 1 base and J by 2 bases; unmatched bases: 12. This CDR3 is CASSLLFGGKRAYEQYF. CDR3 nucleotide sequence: TGTGCCAGCAGCTTGTTGTTCGGGGGGAAGAGGGCCTACGAGCAGTACTTC.

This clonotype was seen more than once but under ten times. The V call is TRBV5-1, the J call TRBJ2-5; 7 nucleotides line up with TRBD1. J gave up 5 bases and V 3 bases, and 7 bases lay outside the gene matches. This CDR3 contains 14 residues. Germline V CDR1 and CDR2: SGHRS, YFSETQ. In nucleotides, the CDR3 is TGCGCCAGCAGCTCGGCGACAGGGTTGGAGACCCAGTACTTC. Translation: CASSSATGLETQYF.

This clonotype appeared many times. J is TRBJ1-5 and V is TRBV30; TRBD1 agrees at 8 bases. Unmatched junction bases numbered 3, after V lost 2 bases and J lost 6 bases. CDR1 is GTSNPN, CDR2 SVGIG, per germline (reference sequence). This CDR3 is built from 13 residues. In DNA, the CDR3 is TGTGCCTGGAGTCCCGACAGGGGTCAGCCCCAGCATTTT. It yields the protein CAWSPDRGQPQHF.

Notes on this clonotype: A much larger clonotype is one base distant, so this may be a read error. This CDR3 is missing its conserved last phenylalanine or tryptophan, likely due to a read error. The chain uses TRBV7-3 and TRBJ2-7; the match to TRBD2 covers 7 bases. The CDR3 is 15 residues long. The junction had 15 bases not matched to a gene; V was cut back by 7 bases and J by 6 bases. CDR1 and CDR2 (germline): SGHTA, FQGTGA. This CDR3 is CASTLVRGGKGEQYY. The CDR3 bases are TGTGCCAGCACCCTAGTCCGGGGAGGGAAGGGCGAGCAGTACTAC.

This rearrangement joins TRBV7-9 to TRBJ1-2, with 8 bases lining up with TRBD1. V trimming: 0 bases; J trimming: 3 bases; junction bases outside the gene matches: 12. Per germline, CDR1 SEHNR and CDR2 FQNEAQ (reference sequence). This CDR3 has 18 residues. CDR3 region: CASSLAVGAGGAYYGYTF. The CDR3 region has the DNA TGTGCCAGCAGCTTAGCGGTCGGTGCAGGGGGCGCTTACTATGGCTACACCTTC. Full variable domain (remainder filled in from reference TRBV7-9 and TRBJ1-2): DTGVSQNPRHKITKRGQNVTFRCDPISEHNRLYWYRQTLGQGPEFLTYFQNEAQLEKSRLLSDRFSAERPKGSFSTLEIQRTEQGDSAMYLCASSLAVGAGGAYYGYTFGSGTRLTVV.

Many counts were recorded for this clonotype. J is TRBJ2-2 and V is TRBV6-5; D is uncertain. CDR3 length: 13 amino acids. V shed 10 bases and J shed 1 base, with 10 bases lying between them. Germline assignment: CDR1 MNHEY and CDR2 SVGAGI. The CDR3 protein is CATRQMNTGELFF. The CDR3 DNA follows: TGTGCCACCCGACAAATGAACACCGGGGAGCTGTTTTTT.

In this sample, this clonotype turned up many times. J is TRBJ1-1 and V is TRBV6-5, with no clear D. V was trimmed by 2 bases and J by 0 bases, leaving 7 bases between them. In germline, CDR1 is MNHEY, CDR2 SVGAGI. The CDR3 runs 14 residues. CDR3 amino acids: CASSYDNLNTEAFF. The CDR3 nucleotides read TGTGCCAGCAGTTACGACAACCTGAACACTGAAGCTTTCTTT.

DNA for the CDR3: TGTGCCAGCAGCTCTCAGACCTTGGAAGGGACCATATGGCGGGATACGCAGTATTTT. Amino acid sequence: CASSSQTLEGTIWRDTQYF. The V gene is TRBV3-1, the J gene TRBJ2-3, with D perhaps matching TRBD1 or TRBD2 (5 bases each). V lost 5 bases and J lost 6, with 30 bases in between. Per the germline V gene, CDR1 is LGHDT and CDR2 is YNNKEL (reference sequence). This CDR3 region has 19 residues.

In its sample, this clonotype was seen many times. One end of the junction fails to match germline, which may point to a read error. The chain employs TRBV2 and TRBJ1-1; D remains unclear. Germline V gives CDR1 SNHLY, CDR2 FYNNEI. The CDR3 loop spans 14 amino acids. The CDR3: CASKREIMNTDAFF. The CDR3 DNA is TGTGCCAGCAAAAGGGAGATCATGAACACTGACGCTTTCTTT.

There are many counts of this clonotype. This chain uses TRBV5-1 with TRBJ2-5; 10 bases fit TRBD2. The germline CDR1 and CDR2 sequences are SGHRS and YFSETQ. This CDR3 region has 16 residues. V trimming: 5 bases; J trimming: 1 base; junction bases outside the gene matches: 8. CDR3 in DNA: TGCGCCAGCAGTTCACTCAGCGGGGGGGCCCAAGAGACCCAGTACTTC. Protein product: CASSSLSGGAQETQYF.